The present entry profiles one T cell receptor beta chain with its context. Its antigen specificity is not known. Per-base quality was not reported, and no clone a single base away is much larger than it. The treatment or condition label on this specimen signifies: live attenuated yellow fever vaccine strain. PBMCs were isolated from peripheral blood using a standard Ficoll-Paque protocol. CD4 and CD8 T-cell fractions were isolated with Dynabeads CD4 and CD8 positive selection kits. TriZol was used to extract RNA from bulk PBMCs, CD4 and CD8 fractions, and dextramer-positive and dextramer-negative fractions. Reads for this sample came from an Illumina NovaSeq 6000. TCR cDNA was made using 5'RACE template switching, a step that added a universal primer site and unique molecular identifiers. cDNA synthesis was primed from both the TCR alpha and TCR beta constant segments. Library amplification used two PCR steps, and the second PCR step added sample barcodes and sequencing adapters. Sequencing of the libraries was done on either Illumina HiSeq 2500 (2x100 bp) or NovaSeq (2x150 bp). The source study handled its data this way. MIGEC was used to demultiplex reads and collapse the reads into UMI consensus sequences, and MiXCR was used for V(D)J alignment. Vaccine-responding clonotypes were defined with edgeR using replicate PBMC samples, requiring FDR below 0.01 and a log2 fold change above 5 up to day 15. Bulk clonotypes were assigned CD4 or CD8 identity according to which sequenced CD4 or CD8 repertoire held them at higher abundance. TCRdb reprocessing: public reads trimmed at Q25 with fastp, clones called with MiXCR, in-frame beta chains kept. Every CDR3 protein is listed once, alongside the most common genes and DNA of its rows. The V and J calls, along with clone size, are taken from TCRdb and not from the paper's own processing. For this sample the table gives nearly 300,000 distinct CDR3 sequences, of which about 10% were detected only once. The leading ten clones occupy 3% to 4% of the sample.

The sample originates from a study of T cells after yellow fever vaccination (dated by TCRdb to the late 2010s). Broadly, across the study: The SMART-Seq v4 Ultra Low Input RNA kit was used to prepare libraries from fractions with low cell numbers. To follow T-cell clones before and after both primary and booster YFV17D yellow fever vaccination, bulk TCR alpha and beta repertoires underwent longitudinal sequencing. Two healthy male donors made up the cohort, one aged 18 to 30 years and the other aged 30 to 40 years. Blood samples were taken at several timepoints before and after primary and secondary immunization, and bulk PBMC replicates and cell subsets were isolated.

The CDR3 has 13 amino acids, counting the end cysteine and phenylalanine. Only CDR3 DNA is held: 39 bases, read in frame from base 1. Looking up the germline V gene (reference sequence) yields CDR1 MNHEY and CDR2 SMNVEV. V is trimmed back by 8 bases and J by 5 bases, and the junction contains 9 bases that no gene match accounts for. Study-level results and caveats: The secondary T-cell response was found to be weaker but faster than the primary response, with a peak reached on day 5 rather than on day 15. Most clones expanded after primary vaccination were re-detected after the booster (96% of CD4 and around 88% of CD8), suggesting broad memory maintenance. A small fraction of clonotypes showed up in both the CD4 and CD8 compartments, probably as a result of convergent recombination. Because the study included only a couple of donors, the extent to which the findings can be generalized is limited. Computational filtering was needed because FACS-sorted repertoires could contain abundant contaminating clonotypes from the bulk population.

Recombination connected TRBV27 to TRBJ2-7, with TRBD1 matching 7 junction bases. This clonotype originated in a man aged 18 to 30 who received the YFV17D yellow fever vaccine. The sample was CD4+ T cells sorted from PBMCs, taken 5 days after the yellow fever booster vaccination. The nucleotide sequence reads TGTGCCAGCGGGTCGGACAGGTCCCACGAGCAGTACTTC. Translation gives CASGSDRSHEQYF.